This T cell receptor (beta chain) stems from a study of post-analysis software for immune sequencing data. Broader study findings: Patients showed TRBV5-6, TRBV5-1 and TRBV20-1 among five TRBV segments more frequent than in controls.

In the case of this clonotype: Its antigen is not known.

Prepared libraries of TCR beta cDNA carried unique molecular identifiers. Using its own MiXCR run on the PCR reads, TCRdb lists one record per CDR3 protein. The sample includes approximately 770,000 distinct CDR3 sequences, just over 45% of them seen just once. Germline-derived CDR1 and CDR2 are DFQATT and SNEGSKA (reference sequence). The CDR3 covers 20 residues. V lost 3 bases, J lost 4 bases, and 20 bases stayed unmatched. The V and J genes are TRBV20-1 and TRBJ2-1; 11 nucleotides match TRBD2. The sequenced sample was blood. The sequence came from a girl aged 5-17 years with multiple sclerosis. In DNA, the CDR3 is TGCAGTGCTAGCCCCATTTCCCAAAACCCCCGGACTAGCGGGTACAATGAGCAGTTCTTC. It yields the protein CSASPISQNPRTSGYNEQFF.